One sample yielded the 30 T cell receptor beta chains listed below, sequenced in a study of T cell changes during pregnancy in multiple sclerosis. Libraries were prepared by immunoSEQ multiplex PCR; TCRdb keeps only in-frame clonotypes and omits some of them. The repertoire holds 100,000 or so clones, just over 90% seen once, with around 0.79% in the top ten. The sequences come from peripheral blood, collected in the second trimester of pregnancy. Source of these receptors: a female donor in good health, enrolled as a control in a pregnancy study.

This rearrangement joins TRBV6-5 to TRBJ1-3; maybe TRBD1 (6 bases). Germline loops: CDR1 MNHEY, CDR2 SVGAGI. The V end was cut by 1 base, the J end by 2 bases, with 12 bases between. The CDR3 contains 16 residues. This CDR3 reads CASSYWAQGTGNTIYF. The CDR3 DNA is TGTGCCAGCAGTTACTGGGCACAGGGTACTGGAAACACCATATATTTT.

The DNA of the CDR3 is TGTGCCATCAGTCTCCCGAACACTGAAGCTTTCTTT. Protein sequence: CAISLPNTEAFF. The J gene is TRBJ1-1, the V gene TRBV10-3; D gene ambiguous. CDR1 ENHRY and CDR2 SYGVKD come from the germline V gene. CDR3 length: 12 residues. Trimming took off 5 bases at V and 1 base at J, with 5 bases between the two ends.

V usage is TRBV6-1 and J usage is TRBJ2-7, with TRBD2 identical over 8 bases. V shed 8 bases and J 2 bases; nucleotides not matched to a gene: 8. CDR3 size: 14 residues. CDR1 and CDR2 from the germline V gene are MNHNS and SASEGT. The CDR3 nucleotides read TGTGCCAGCGACTTAGCGGGGCCTGCCTACGAGCAGTACTTC. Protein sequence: CASDLAGPAYEQYF.

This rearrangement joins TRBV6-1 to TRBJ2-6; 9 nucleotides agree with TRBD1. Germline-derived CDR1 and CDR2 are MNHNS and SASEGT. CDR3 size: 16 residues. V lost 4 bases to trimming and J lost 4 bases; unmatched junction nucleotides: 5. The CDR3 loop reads CASSVQGARGANVLTF. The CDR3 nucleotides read TGTGCCAGCAGTGTACAGGGGGCGAGAGGGGCCAACGTCCTGACTTTC.

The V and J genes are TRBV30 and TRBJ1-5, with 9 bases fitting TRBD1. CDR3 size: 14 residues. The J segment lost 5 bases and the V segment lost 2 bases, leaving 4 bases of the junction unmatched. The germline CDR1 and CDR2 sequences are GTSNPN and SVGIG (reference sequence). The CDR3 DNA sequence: TGTGCCTGGAGTCAAGACAGGGGGGATCAGCCCCAGCATTTT. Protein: CAWSQDRGDQPQHF.

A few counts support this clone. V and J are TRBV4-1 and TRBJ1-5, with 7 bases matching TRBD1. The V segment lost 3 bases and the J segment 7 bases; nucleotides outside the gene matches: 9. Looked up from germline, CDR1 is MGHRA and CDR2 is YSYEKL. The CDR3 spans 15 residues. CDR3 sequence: CASSQGDRGMQPQHF. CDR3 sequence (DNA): TGCGCCAGCAGCCAGGGGGACAGAGGGATGCAGCCCCAGCATTTT.

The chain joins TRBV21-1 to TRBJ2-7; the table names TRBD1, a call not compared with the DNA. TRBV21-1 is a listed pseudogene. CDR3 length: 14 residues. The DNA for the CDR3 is TGTGCCAGCAGCAAAGGGGCCCAGGGGCACGAGCAGTACTTC. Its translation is CASSKGAQGHEQYF.

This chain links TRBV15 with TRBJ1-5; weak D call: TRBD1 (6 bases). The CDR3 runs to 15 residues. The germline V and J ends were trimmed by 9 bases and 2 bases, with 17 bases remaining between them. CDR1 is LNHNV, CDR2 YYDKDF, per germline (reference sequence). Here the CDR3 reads CATTQQGRGNQPQHF. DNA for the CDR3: TGTGCCACAACCCAACAGGGACGGGGCAATCAGCCCCAGCATTTT. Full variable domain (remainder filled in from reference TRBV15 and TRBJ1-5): DAMVIQNPRYQVTQFGKPVTLSCSQTLNHNVMYWYQQKSSQAPKLLFHYYDKDFNNEADTPDNFQSRRPNTSFCFLDIRSPGLGDTAMYLCATTQQGRGNQPQHFGDGTRLSIL.

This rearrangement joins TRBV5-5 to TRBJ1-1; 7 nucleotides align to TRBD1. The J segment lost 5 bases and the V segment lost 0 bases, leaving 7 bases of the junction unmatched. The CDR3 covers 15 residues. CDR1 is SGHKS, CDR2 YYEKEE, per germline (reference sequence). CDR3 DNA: TGTGCCAGCAGCTTGGTCTCCGGGACAGTTACTGAAGCTTTCTTT. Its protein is CASSLVSGTVTEAFF.

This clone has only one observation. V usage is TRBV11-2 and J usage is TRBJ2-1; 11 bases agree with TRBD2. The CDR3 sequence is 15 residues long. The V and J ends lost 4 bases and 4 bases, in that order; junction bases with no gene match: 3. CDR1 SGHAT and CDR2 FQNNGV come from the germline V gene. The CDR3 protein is CASSSGTSGYNEQFF. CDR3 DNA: TGTGCCAGCAGCTCCGGGACTAGCGGATACAATGAGCAGTTCTTC.

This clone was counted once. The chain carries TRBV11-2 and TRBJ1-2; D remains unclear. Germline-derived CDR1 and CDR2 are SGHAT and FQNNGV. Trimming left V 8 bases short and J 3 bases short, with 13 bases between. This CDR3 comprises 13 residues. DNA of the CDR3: TGTGCCAGCTCCCCGACGGGTTACTATGGCTACACCTTC. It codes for CASSPTGYYGYTF.

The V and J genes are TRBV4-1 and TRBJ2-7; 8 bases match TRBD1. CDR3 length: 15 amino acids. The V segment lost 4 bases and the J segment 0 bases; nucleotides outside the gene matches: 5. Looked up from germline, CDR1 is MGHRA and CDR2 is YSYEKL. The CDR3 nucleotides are TGCGCCAGCAGCCCGACAGGGGACTCCTCCTACGAGCAGTACTTC. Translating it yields CASSPTGDSSYEQYF.

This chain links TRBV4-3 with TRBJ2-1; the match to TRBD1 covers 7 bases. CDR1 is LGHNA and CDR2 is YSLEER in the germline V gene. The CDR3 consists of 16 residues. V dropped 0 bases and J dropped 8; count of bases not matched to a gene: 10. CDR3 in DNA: TGCGCCAGCAGCCAAGACGGACGAGGGGGCATACATGAGCAGTTCTTC. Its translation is CASSQDGRGGIHEQFF.

CDR3 nucleotide sequence: TGTGCCAGCAACCTCCGGGACAGGGCCTTGTACGAGCAGTACTTC. It translates to CASNLRDRALYEQYF. This chain uses TRBV5-6 with TRBJ2-7, with 9 bases matching TRBD1. Trimming removed 6 bases from V and 4 bases from J; junction bases left unmatched: 11. Germline-derived CDR1 and CDR2 are SGHDT and YYEEEE. The CDR3 totals 15 residues.

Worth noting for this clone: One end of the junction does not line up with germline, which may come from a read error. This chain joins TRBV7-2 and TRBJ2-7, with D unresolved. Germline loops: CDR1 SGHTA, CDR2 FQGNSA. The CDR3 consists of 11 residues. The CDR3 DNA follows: TGTGCCAGCAGCTTAGCCGAATGGCCCCACTTC. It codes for CASSLAEWPHF.

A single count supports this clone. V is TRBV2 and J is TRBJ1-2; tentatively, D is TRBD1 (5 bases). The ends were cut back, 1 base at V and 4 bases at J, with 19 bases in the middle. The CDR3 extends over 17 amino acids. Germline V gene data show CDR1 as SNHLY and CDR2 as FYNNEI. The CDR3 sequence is CASSEEVGGPPGYGYTF. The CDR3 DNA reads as TGTGCCAGCAGTGAAGAGGTGGGGGGACCCCCCGGCTATGGCTACACCTTC. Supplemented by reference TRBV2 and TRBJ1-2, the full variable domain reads EPEVTQTPSHQVTQMGQEVILRCVPISNHLYFYWYRQILGQKVEFLVSFYNNEISEKSEIFDDQFSVERPDGSNFTLKIRSTKLEDSAMYFCASSEEVGGPPGYGYTFGSGTRLTVV.

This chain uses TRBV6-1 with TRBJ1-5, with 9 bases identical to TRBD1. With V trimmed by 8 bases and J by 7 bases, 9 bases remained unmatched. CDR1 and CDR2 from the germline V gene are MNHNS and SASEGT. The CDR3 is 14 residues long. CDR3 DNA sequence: TGTGCCAGCTGGCTGAGGACAGGGGAACAGCCCCAGCATTTT. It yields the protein CASWLRTGEQPQHF.

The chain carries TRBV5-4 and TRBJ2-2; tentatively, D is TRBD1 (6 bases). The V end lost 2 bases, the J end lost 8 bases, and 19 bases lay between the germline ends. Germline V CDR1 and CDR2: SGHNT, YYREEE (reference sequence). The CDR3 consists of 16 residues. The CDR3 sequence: CASSFVQGRGGGELFF. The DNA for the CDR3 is TGTGCCAGCAGCTTCGTACAGGGAAGAGGGGGAGGGGAGCTGTTTTTT.

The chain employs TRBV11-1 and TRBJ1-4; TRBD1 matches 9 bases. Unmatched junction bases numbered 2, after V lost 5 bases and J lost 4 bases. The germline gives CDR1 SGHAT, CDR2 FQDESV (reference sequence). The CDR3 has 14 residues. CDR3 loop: CASSRDRVNEKLFF. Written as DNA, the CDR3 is TGTGCCAGCAGCCGGGACAGGGTTAATGAAAAACTGTTTTTT.

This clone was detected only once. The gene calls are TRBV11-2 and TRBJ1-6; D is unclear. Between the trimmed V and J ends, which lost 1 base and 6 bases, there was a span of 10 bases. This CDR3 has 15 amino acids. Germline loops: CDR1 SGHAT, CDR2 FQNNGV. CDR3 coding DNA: TGTGCCAGCAGCTTAGGCGGCTTATTTAATTCACCCCTCCACTTT. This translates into CASSLGGLFNSPLHF.

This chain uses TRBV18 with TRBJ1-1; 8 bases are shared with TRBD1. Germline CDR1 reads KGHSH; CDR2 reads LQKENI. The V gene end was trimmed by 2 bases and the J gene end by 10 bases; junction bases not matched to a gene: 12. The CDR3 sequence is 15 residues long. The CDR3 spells CASSPWGQAGFGAFF. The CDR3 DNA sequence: TGTGCCAGCTCACCATGGGGACAGGCGGGGTTTGGAGCTTTCTTT.

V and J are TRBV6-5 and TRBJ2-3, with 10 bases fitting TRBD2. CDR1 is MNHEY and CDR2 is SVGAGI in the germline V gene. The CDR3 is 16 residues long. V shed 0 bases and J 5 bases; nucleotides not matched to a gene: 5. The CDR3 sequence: CASSYSLAGGRDTQYF. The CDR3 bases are TGTGCCAGCAGTTACTCTTTAGCGGGAGGCAGAGATACGCAGTATTTT.

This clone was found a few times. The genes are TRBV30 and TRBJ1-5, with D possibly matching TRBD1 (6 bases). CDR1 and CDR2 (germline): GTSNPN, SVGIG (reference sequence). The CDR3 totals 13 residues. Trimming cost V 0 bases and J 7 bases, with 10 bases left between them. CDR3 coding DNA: TGTGCCTGGAGTGTACACAGGGACCAGCCCCAGCATTTT. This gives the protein CAWSVHRDQPQHF.

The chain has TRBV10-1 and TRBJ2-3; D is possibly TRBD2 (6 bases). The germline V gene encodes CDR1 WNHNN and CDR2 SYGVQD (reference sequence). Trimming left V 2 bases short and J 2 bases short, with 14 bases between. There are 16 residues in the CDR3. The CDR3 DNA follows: TGCGCCAGCAGTGAGCGGGCTTTAGCGGCCACAGATACGCAGTATTTT. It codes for CASSERALAATDTQYF.

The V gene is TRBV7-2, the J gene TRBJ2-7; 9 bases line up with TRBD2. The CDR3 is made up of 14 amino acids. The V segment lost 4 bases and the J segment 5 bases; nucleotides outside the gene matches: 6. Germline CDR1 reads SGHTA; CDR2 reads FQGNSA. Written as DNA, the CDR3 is TGTGCCAGCAGCTCCAGCGGGAGGAAAAACGAGCAGTACTTC. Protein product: CASSSSGRKNEQYF.

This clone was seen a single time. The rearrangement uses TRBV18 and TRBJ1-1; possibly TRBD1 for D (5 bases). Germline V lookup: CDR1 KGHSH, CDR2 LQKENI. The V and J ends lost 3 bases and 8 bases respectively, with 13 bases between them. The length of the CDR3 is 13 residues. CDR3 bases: TGTGCCAGCTCACCCTCAGGGAAGGCGGAAGCTTTCTTT. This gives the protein CASSPSGKAEAFF. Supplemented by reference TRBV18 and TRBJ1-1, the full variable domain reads NAGVMQNPRHLVRRRGQEARLRCSPMKGHSHVYWYRQLPEEGLKFMVYLQKENIIDESGMPKERFSAEFPKEGPSILRIQQVVRGDSAAYFCASSPSGKAEAFFGQGTRLTVV.

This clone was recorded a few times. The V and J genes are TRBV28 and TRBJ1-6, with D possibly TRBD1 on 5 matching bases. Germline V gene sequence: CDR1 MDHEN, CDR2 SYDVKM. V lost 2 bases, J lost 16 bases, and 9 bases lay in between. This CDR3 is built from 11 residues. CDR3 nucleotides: TGTGCCAGCAGTTTAATGGGGCCGCTCCACTTT. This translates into CASSLMGPLHF.

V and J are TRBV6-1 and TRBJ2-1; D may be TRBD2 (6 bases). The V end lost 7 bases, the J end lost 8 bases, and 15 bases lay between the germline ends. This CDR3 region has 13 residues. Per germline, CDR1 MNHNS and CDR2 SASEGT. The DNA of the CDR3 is TGTGCCAGCACTGGGGGGAGAGGAGATGAGCAGTTCTTC. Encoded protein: CASTGGRGDEQFF.

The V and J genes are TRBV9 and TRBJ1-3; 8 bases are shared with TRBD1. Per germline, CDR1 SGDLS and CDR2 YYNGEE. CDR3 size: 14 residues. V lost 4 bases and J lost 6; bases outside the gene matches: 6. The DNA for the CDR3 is TGTGCCAGCAGCCCACAGGGGGACGAAAACACCATATATTTT. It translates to CASSPQGDENTIYF.

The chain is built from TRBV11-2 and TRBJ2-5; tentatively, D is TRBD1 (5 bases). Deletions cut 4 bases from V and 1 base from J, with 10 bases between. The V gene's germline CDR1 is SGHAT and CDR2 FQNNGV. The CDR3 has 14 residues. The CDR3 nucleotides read TGTGCCAGCAGCTGGGGCCTCCCCCAAGAGACCCAGTACTTC. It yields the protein CASSWGLPQETQYF.